This T cell receptor beta chain was recorded in a study of T cell responses to AZD1222 COVID-19 vaccine (dated by TCRdb to the early 2020s). Regarding the study in general: A total of over 230 trial participants underwent TCR sequencing, of whom roughly 210 had received two doses of AZD1222 and approximately 25 had received two doses of the MenACWY control vaccine. Trial participants were enrolled by age into 18-55, 56-69 and 70-plus year subgroups, with about 150, 28 and 57 TCR-sequenced participants respectively.

Trimming takes 10 bases from V and 2 bases from J, and the germline ends sit 18 bases apart. The CDR3 contains 14 residues, cysteine and phenylalanine counted. The retained sequence is limited to the CDR3, 42 bases, with the frame set at the first base. In the germline V gene, CDR1 corresponds to MDHEN and CDR2 to SYDVKM. Per the publication, the time point label means: about 28 days (+/-7) after the second vaccine dose. Because spike-specific TCR depth and breadth did not differ between the two schedules, AZD1222 recipients who got a second dose at roughly 4 weeks were pooled with those who got a second dose at roughly 12 weeks. The vaccinee samples were drawn from two UK trials, COV001 and COV002, one of which was a single-blind randomized controlled phase 2/3 trial testing AZD1222 (ChAdOx1 nCoV-19) in healthy adults. For TCRbeta chain sequencing, PBMC samples from trial participants were taken at day 0 and at day 28 after the second dose.

Study-level results and caveats: Because no samples from the day 14 peak response were available, repertoires could be characterized only after the peak T cell response. Only five or six AZD1222 recipients were SARS-CoV-2 seropositive at baseline, limiting conclusions about previously exposed vaccinees. The vaccine-associated CD4 TCRs covered the entire spike protein, and the dominant responses fell in regions 160-218 and 743-854. Reportedly, close to half of the unique spike-specific TCRs recognized epitopes lying outside the regions that are mutated in the B.1.351 and B.1.1.7 variants. The 56-69-year group was small, and its depth increase did not reach significance, likely because of low power. After two AZD1222 doses, both the breadth and the depth of spike-specific TCRs were significantly higher than at day 0 and than in MenACWY recipients. Participants were mostly white British, with more females than males. The authors suggested clonal diversity may have been underestimated.

Remarks on this clone: Its antigen specificity is not known. No base quality information exists; no much larger clone differs at one position.

The CDR3 regions of human TCRbeta chains were analyzed by immunosequencing. Per the original workflow: Repertoire TCRs were matched against a reference library of SARS-CoV-2-specific TCRs generated with the MIRA antigen-specificity platform. Breadth meant the fraction of unique TCRs that were SARS-CoV-2-associated, whereas depth meant the fraction of total T cells that were SARS-CoV-2-associated. Each spike-specific TCR was assigned to its reactive spike region and to a CD4 or CD8 class using the MIRA data. Log10-transformed breadth and depth values were compared by one-way ANOVA with Sidak's multiple comparisons tests. TCRdb provides this immuneACCESS table in a form limited to in-frame rearrangements. Some clones are lacking; in checked studies, under half of them reflect an unresolved V gene, and why the rest are absent is not known. Clonal size and the V and J genes are those of that table, whereas D and trimming came from the DNA. For this sample the table gives 250,000 to 300,000 clones, of which 85% to 95% were detected only once. The top ten clonotypes cover around 0.6% of the sample.

The TCR was taken from an adult who received the AZD1222 COVID-19 vaccine. The sequencing here drew on peripheral blood, taken 28 days after the second AZD1222 dose. Recombination joined TRBV28 with TRBJ2-7, and TRBD1 may be the D gene, going by 5 matching bases. The sequence in DNA is TGTGCCACCACAGAAGGCTCAGGGCCCTACGAGCAGTACTTC. Translated, this gives CATTEGSGPYEQYF.